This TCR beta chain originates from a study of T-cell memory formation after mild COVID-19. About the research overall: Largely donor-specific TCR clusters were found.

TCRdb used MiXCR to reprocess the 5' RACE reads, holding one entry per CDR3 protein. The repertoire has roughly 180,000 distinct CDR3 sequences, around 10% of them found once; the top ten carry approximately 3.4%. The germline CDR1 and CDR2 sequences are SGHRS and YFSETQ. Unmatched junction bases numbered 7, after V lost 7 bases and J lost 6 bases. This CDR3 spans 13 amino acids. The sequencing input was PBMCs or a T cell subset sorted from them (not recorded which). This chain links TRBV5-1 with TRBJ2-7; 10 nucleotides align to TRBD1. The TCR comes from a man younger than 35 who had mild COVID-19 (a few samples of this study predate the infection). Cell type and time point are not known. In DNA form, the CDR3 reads TGCGCCAGCCGACCGGACAGGGGGAGCGAGCAGTACGTC. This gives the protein CASRPDRGSEQYV.